The present entry profiles one T cell receptor (beta chain) with its context. Its specificity is unknown. Sample-barcoded 5' priming and a J-beta primer mix drove a second PCR of roughly 7 to 11 cycles. A 12-random-nucleotide template-switch adaptor tagged each cDNA molecule. TCRdb reprocessed the 5' RACE reads with MiXCR, giving one entry per CDR3 protein. The sample holds approximately 960,000 distinct CDR3 sequences; almost 30% are singletons and the top ten take roughly 10%. CDR3 length: 14 residues. The germline gives CDR1 SGHRS, CDR2 YFSETQ. The record originates from a study of blood T cells in healthy people across ages. The study's findings and limits: Versus aged donors, long-lived donors had higher diversity and more naive CD4+ cells. Per million T cells, the diversity of TCR beta decreased roughly linearly as age advanced.

This sample also belongs to another study, concerning T cells of mothers and their children. This second study notes: Each mother yielded more than 9.5 million TCR beta CDR3 reads. Each child yielded several million reads.

V usage is TRBV5-1 and J usage is TRBJ2-5; 7 bases match TRBD1. The end of the DNA fits TRBJ2-7 better, so the J call may be wrong. This TCR derives from a woman in her thirties or forties in good health. Material for sequencing was blood. CDR3 sequence reads: CASSFRQGPSEQYF. CDR3 nucleotide sequence: TGCGCCAGCAGCTTCCGACAGGGTCCCAGCGAGCAGTACTTC.